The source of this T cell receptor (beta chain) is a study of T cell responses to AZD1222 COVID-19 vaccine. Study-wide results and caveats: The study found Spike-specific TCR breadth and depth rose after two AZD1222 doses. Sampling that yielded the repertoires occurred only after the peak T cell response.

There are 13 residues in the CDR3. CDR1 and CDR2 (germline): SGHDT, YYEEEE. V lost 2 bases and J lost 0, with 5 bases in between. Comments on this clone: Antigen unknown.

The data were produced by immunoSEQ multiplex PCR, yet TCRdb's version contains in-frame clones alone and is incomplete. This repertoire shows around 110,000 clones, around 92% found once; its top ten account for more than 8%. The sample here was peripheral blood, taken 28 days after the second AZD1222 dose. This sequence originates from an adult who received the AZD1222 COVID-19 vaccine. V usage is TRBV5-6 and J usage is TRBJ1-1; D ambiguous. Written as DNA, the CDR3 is TGTGCCAGCAGCTTTGTCCTGAACACTGAAGCTTTCTTT. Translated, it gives CASSFVLNTEAFF.